This T cell receptor beta chain was identified in a study of radiation and T cells in renal cell carcinoma. Study-wide results and caveats: Without pretreatment biopsies, baseline tumor clonotype presence was undetermined. In blood, top tumor clones expanded by 2 weeks, shrinking by 4.

The protocol was immunoSEQ multiplex PCR, while the TCRdb copy is restricted to in-frame clones and leaves out a portion. The data contain approximately 170,000 clones, roughly nine tenths of them singletons. The V and J ends lost 8 bases and 2 bases, in that order; junction bases with no gene match: 9. The germline V gene encodes CDR1 ENHRY and CDR2 SYGVKD. This CDR3 has 15 amino acids. As regards this clone: What it recognizes is unknown.

Specified time point: blood 4 weeks post-SBRT, at nephrectomy. The treatment here: 15 Gy SBRT to primary tumor, nephrectomy 4 weeks later. Nephrectomy followed 15 Gy stereotactic body radiation by 4 weeks. Radiation-treated patients gave blood at baseline, week 2 and week 4. The genes are TRBV10-3 and TRBJ2-5; 9 bases line up with TRBD1. The source is a woman aged 45 to 65 with renal cell carcinoma. The sample here was blood, taken from a patient whose treatment included radiotherapy and nephrectomy. The CDR3 DNA reads as TGTGCCATCTCAGAATCGGGACAGGGACAAGAGACCCAGTACTTC. It encodes CAISESGQGQETQYF.